This is a list of T cell receptor beta chains from one sample in a study of cytomegalovirus exposure and HLA in healthy donors. Here immunoSEQ multiplex PCR was the method, and the copy in TCRdb shows in-frame clones only, minus some. Among roughly 130,000 clones listed, over 75% were seen once. Input material: PBMCs. All receptors come from a boy aged 5 to 17 in good health and CMV-seronegative. The CDR3 runs from the conserved cysteine through the conserved F or W. D genes are given only for firm matches. Part of the rows lack a size; the others show once, few, many or a class for expanded clones.

size: NA; V: TRBV7-3; D: NA; J: TRBJ1-4; DNA: TGTGCCAGCAGCCTGATGGGGGCGCGGAGTGAAAAACTGTTTTTT; CDR3: CASSLMGARSEKLFF
size: NA; V: TRBV6-5; D: NA; J: TRBJ1-1; DNA: TGTGCCAGCAGCAGAGACAGGACTGAAGCTTTCTTT; CDR3: CASSRDRTEAFF
size: NA; V: TRBV7-2; D: TRBD1; J: TRBJ1-2; DNA: TGTGCCAGCAGCTCAGGACAGGGCCCTCACTTC; CDR3: CASSSGQGPHF
size: NA; V: TRBV9; D: TRBD1; J: TRBJ2-7; DNA: TGTGCCAGCAGCGTAGAACAGGGGGCCGAAGAGCAGTACTTC; CDR3: CASSVEQGAEEQYF
size: NA; V: TRBV29-1; D: NA; J: TRBJ2-3; DNA: TGCAGCGTTGTTAAACGTAGTACCTCCCTCACAGATACGCAGTATTTT; CDR3: CSVVKRSTSLTDTQYF
size: NA; V: TRBV13; D: TRBD2; J: TRBJ2-4; DNA: TGTGCCAGCAGCCCCCGGGCGGTAGCGGGATTGCGTATGGCCAAAAACATTCAGTACTTC; CDR3: CASSPRAVAGLRMAKNIQYF
size: once; V: TRBV9; D: TRBD1; J: TRBJ2-1; DNA: TGTGCCAGCAGCGACCGGGACAGAGACAATGAGCAGTTCTTC; CDR3: CASSDRDRDNEQFF
size: NA; V: TRBV4-1; D: TRBD2; J: TRBJ2-3; DNA: TGCGCCAGCAGCCAGGGACTAGCTTTTTCAGATACGCAGTATTTT; CDR3: CASSQGLAFSDTQYF
size: NA; V: TRBV7-2; D: TRBD2; J: TRBJ2-2; DNA: TGTGCCAGCAGCTTAAATCGGGCTAGCGGGGGTCCGAACACCGGGGAGCTGTTTTTT; CDR3: CASSLNRASGGPNTGELFF
size: NA; V: TRBV29-1; D: NA; J: TRBJ1-1; DNA: TGCAGCGTTGGTGGCGGCAGGGGTCGGTACACTGAAGCTTTCTTT; CDR3: CSVGGGRGRYTEAFF
size: NA; V: TRBV5-4; D: NA; J: TRBJ2-1; DNA: TGTGCCAGCAGCTTGGACGTGACTACCTACAATGAGCAGTTCTTC; CDR3: CASSLDVTTYNEQFF
size: NA; V: TRBV7-2; D: NA; J: TRBJ1-2; DNA: TGTGCCAGCAGCCCAACCCGCGGGAGTTATGGCTACACCTTC; CDR3: CASSPTRGSYGYTF
size: NA; V: TRBV2; D: NA; J: TRBJ2-7; DNA: TGTGCCAGCAGGAAAGTCAGTTTAGGCAGGGGAGACGAGCAGTACTTC; CDR3: CASRKVSLGRGDEQYF
size: NA; V: TRBV30; D: TRBD2; J: TRBJ2-5; DNA: TGTGCCTGGAGTGCGGTAGCGGGAGCGATGGAGCAGTACTTC; CDR3: CAWSAVAGAMEQYF
size: NA; V: TRBV9; D: NA; J: TRBJ2-3; DNA: TGTGCCAGCAGCGTAGTTGCGGCTAGCACAGATACGCAGTATTTT; CDR3: CASSVVAASTDTQYF
size: NA; V: TRBV27; D: TRBD1; J: TRBJ1-1; DNA: TGTGCCAGCGGGACAGGAGTAGGTATGAACACTGAAGCTTTCTTT; CDR3: CASGTGVGMNTEAFF
size: NA; V: TRBV18; D: TRBD1; J: TRBJ1-6; DNA: TGTGCCACGAGGGACAGGGATAATTCACCCCTCCACTTT; CDR3: CATRDRDNSPLHF
size: NA; V: TRBV6-5; D: NA; J: TRBJ2-3; DNA: TGTGCCAGCAGTTATAGGGGGTTTCTAACAGATACGCAGTATTTT; CDR3: CASSYRGFLTDTQYF
size: NA; V: TRBV27; D: NA; J: TRBJ2-7; DNA: TGTGCCAGCTCTGCGGGATCCTACGAGCAGTACTTC; CDR3: CASSAGSYEQYF
size: NA; V: TRBV15; D: TRBD2; J: TRBJ2-1; DNA: TGTGCCACCAGCAGAGCGGGAGGGAACAATGAGCAGTTCTTC; CDR3: CATSRAGGNNEQFF
size: NA; V: TRBV30; D: NA; J: TRBJ2-6; DNA: TGTGCCTGGAGTCCCACTGGGGCCAACGTCCTGACTTTC; CDR3: CAWSPTGANVLTF
size: NA; V: TRBV6-1; D: TRBD2; J: TRBJ2-3; DNA: TGTGCCAGCAGGTTAGCGGGCCCCGATACGCAGTATTTT; CDR3: CASRLAGPDTQYF
size: NA; V: TRBV4-1; D: NA; J: TRBJ2-7; DNA: TGCGCCAGCAGCCAAGATATTTTCGCGCGGTCCTACGAGCAGTACTTC; CDR3: CASSQDIFARSYEQYF
size: NA; V: TRBV7-3; D: NA; J: TRBJ1-2; DNA: TGTGCCAGCAGCTTAAGGCGGAACTATGGCTACACCTTC; CDR3: CASSLRRNYGYTF
size: once; V: TRBV15; D: TRBD2; J: TRBJ2-3; DNA: TGTGCCACCAGCAGAGATTGGGGCGGGGGGGATACGCAGTATTTT; CDR3: CATSRDWGGGDTQYF
size: NA; V: TRBV29-1; D: TRBD1; J: TRBJ1-5; DNA: TGCAGCGCTGCGACAGGGAGTGGTTATAGCAATCAGCCCCAGCATTTT; CDR3: CSAATGSGYSNQPQHF
size: NA; V: TRBV7-2; D: NA; J: TRBJ2-7; DNA: TGTGCCAGCAGCTTAGTAAGGGGCAGCTCCTACGAGCAGTACTTC; CDR3: CASSLVRGSSYEQYF
size: NA; V: TRBV5-1; D: TRBD1; J: TRBJ2-5; DNA: TGCGCCAGCAGCTCCTGGACAGGGGGCGGTGGGGAGACCCAGTACTTC; CDR3: CASSSWTGGGGETQYF
size: few; V: TRBV5-1; D: NA; J: TRBJ1-2; DNA: TGCGCCAGCAGCTCGAAGGCGGTTAACTATGGCTACACCTTC; CDR3: CASSSKAVNYGYTF
size: NA; V: TRBV15; D: NA; J: TRBJ2-5; DNA: TGTGCCACCAGCAGGGGGGCCCCCGCCGAGACCCAGTACTTC; CDR3: CATSRGAPAETQYF
size: NA; V: TRBV2; D: TRBD2; J: TRBJ2-1; DNA: TGTGCCAGCAGTGTCCTTGTCCTAGCGGGAGCCAATGAGCAGTTCTTC; CDR3: CASSVLVLAGANEQFF
size: NA; V: TRBV7-9; D: TRBD1; J: TRBJ1-1; DNA: TGTGCCAGCAGCCTACAGGGGGAGGGCACTGAAGCTTTCTTT; CDR3: CASSLQGEGTEAFF
size: NA; V: TRBV25-1; D: TRBD1; J: TRBJ1-2; DNA: TGTGCCAGCAGGGTTACAGGGGGCAATGGCTACACCTTC; CDR3: CASRVTGGNGYTF
size: few; V: TRBV4-3; D: TRBD1; J: TRBJ1-6; DNA: TGCGCCAGCAGCCAGGGACAGGGGGTTTGGTCACCCCTCCACTTT; CDR3: CASSQGQGVWSPLHF
size: NA; V: TRBV19; D: NA; J: TRBJ2-1; DNA: TGTGCCAGTAGTACCCGCGATGAGCAGTTCTTC; CDR3: CASSTRDEQFF
size: NA; V: TRBV9; D: TRBD2; J: TRBJ2-2; DNA: TGTGCCAGCAGCGTAAGCGGGGGAGCCGGGGAGCTGTTTTTT; CDR3: CASSVSGGAGELFF
size: NA; V: TRBV6-6; D: TRBD2; J: TRBJ2-5; DNA: TGTGCCAGCAGTATAACTAGCGGGAGTTCGGAGACCCAGTACTTC; CDR3: CASSITSGSSETQYF
size: once; V: TRBV27; D: NA; J: TRBJ1-6; DNA: TGTGCCAGCAGTTTTAGTCGGAGAGGCCGCCTCCCCGATTCACCCCTCCACTTT; CDR3: CASSFSRRGRLPDSPLHF
size: NA; V: TRBV7-2; D: TRBD1; J: TRBJ2-1; DNA: TGTGCCAGCAGCTTAAAGGACAGGGGTAGGAATGAGCAGTTCTTC; CDR3: CASSLKDRGRNEQFF
size: NA; V: TRBV7-2; D: NA; J: TRBJ1-2; DNA: TGTGCCAGCAGCCCGGAGACAGGCTATGGCTACACCTTC; CDR3: CASSPETGYGYTF
size: NA; V: TRBV29-1; D: NA; J: TRBJ1-1; DNA: TGCAGCGTTAAAGGGACACTACGGGACACTGAAGCTTTCTTT; CDR3: CSVKGTLRDTEAFF
size: once; V: TRBV14; D: NA; J: TRBJ1-2; DNA: TGTGCCAGCAGCCAACTGTCTTATGGCTACACCTTC; CDR3: CASSQLSYGYTF
size: NA; V: TRBV5-1; D: TRBD1; J: TRBJ1-2; DNA: TGCGCCAGCAGCACCTACAGGGGGTGGGATGGCTACACCTTC; CDR3: CASSTYRGWDGYTF
size: NA; V: TRBV25-1; D: NA; J: TRBJ2-2; DNA: TGTGCCAGCAGTGAATACGGTAACACCGGGGAGCTGTTTTTT; CDR3: CASSEYGNTGELFF
size: NA; V: TRBV27; D: NA; J: TRBJ2-2; DNA: TGTGCCAGCAGTCGCACCGGGGAGCTGTTTTTT; CDR3: CASSRTGELFF
size: NA; V: TRBV15; D: TRBD1; J: TRBJ2-1; DNA: TGTGCCACCAGTCCTGACAGGGTACGTAATGAGCAGTTCTTC; CDR3: CATSPDRVRNEQFF
size: NA; V: TRBV27; D: TRBD2; J: TRBJ2-1; DNA: TGTGCCAGCAGTCCGGGAACTAGCGGGGTTTACAATGAGCAGTTCTTC; CDR3: CASSPGTSGVYNEQFF
size: few; V: TRBV19; D: NA; J: TRBJ1-1; DNA: TGTGCCAGTAGTATTGCGGGTGAAGCTTTCTTT; CDR3: CASSIAGEAFF
size: NA; V: TRBV7-7; D: NA; J: TRBJ1-2; DNA: TGTGCCAGCAGCTCCCCCCGGGGGGTATATGGCTACACCTTC; CDR3: CASSSPRGVYGYTF
size: NA; V: TRBV5-5; D: NA; J: TRBJ1-5; DNA: TGTGCCAGCAGCTTGGGACAGGAGATCGATCAGCCCCAGCATTTT; CDR3: CASSLGQEIDQPQHF
size: NA; V: TRBV19; D: TRBD1; J: TRBJ1-5; DNA: TGTGCCAGTACGCACAGGGGTCGGTTGGCCCAGCATTTT; CDR3: CASTHRGRLAQHF
size: NA; V: TRBV16; D: TRBD1; J: TRBJ1-2; DNA: TGTGCCAGCAGCGACGGGCCGGGACAGGGCTATGGCTACACCTTC; CDR3: CASSDGPGQGYGYTF
size: NA; V: TRBV5-1; D: TRBD1; J: TRBJ1-4; DNA: TGCGCCAGCAGCTCGGGACAGCCTGGAAATGAAAAACTGTTTTTT; CDR3: CASSSGQPGNEKLFF
size: NA; V: TRBV7-2; D: NA; J: TRBJ2-5; DNA: TGTGCCAGCAGCTTATTGGAATCGGGTTATTCGGAGACCCAGTACTTC; CDR3: CASSLLESGYSETQYF
size: NA; V: TRBV25-1; D: NA; J: TRBJ2-7; DNA: TGTGCCGCCCAGGGGAATAGGGCCTACGAGCAGTACTTC; CDR3: CAAQGNRAYEQYF
size: few; V: TRBV23-1; D: TRBD2; J: TRBJ2-2; DNA: TGCGCCAGCAGTCGGTCCGGACTAGCGGGAGGGCCGTCCACCGGGGAGCTGTTTTTT; CDR3: CASSRSGLAGGPSTGELFF
size: NA; V: TRBV7-9; D: TRBD2; J: TRBJ2-3; DNA: TGTGCCAGCAGCTTGCAACTAGCGGGGGGGATATCAGATACGCAGTATTTT; CDR3: CASSLQLAGGISDTQYF